Sequencing of this T cell receptor (beta chain) was carried out in a study of blood T cells in healthy people across ages. Regarding the study as a whole: There was a strong correlation between TCR beta diversity and naive T cell percentage.

Through a sample-barcoded 5' primer and a J-beta primer mix, a second PCR was run for roughly 6 to 11 cycles. TCRdb itself ran the 5' RACE reads through MiXCR, one entry per CDR3 protein. The data contain approximately 1.5 million distinct CDR3 sequences, 42% of them singletons. On this clonotype itself: Its antigen is currently unknown.

V shed 3 bases and J 0 bases; nucleotides not matched to a gene: 4. The CDR3 is made up of 18 amino acids. The germline V gene encodes CDR1 MGHRA and CDR2 YSYEKL. The J gene is TRBJ2-2, the V gene TRBV4-1; 13 bases map to TRBD2. The source material was blood. This TCR was sampled from a woman between 18 and 30 years old in good health. CDR3 sequence reads: CASSQLLAGGPNTGELFF. The CDR3 nucleotides are TGCGCCAGCAGCCAGCTACTAGCGGGGGGGCCGAACACCGGGGAGCTGTTTTTT.